Listed below are T cell receptor beta chains from one sample, sequenced in a study of Ad26.COV2.S vaccination and SARS-CoV-2 variants. Libraries were prepared by immunoSEQ multiplex PCR; TCRdb keeps only in-frame clonotypes and omits some of them. The table lists some 340,000 clones, approximately 80% of them singletons. The sample was peripheral blood, taken in a trial of Ad26.COV2.S vaccine versus placebo. These receptors all stem from a person between 18 and 65 years old who received the Ad26.COV2.S COVID-19 vaccine or a placebo. Both conserved end residues are part of each CDR3. D genes are given only for firm matches. Clone size is stated in some rows and not others, as once, few, many or a class when expanded.

V: TRBV5-6; J: TRBJ1-2; D: -; size: once; CDR3: CASSPLGTNYGYTF; DNA: TGTGCCAGCAGCCCTCTTGGGACCAACTATGGCTACACCTTC
V: TRBV5-6; J: TRBJ1-2; D: -; size: -; CDR3: CASSLPGNYGYTF; DNA: TGTGCCAGCAGCCTCCCGGGAAACTATGGCTACACCTTC
V: TRBV28; J: TRBJ2-5; D: -; size: -; CDR3: CASSFPGGGRGETQYF; DNA: TGTGCCAGCAGTTTCCCCGGTGGGGGGCGCGGGGAGACCCAGTACTTC
V: TRBV23-1; J: TRBJ2-7; D: -; size: -; CDR3: CASSHPTDSYEQYF; DNA: TGCGCCAGCAGTCACCCGACAGACTCCTACGAGCAGTACTTC
V: TRBV30; J: TRBJ1-1; D: TRBD1; size: -; CDR3: CACSGGGLNTEAFF; DNA: TGTGCCTGCTCAGGGGGGGGCCTGAACACTGAAGCTTTCTTT
V: TRBV2; J: TRBJ1-5; D: -; size: -; CDR3: CASSGLFGPSVEQPQHF; DNA: TGTGCCAGCAGTGGCCTCTTCGGACCGTCGGTAGAACAGCCCCAGCATTTT
V: TRBV11-3; J: TRBJ2-5; D: TRBD2; size: -; CDR3: CASSSRSGGLETQYF; DNA: TGTGCCAGCAGCTCGCGGAGCGGGGGGTTGGAGACCCAGTACTTC
V: TRBV7-9; J: TRBJ2-7; D: TRBD1; size: -; CDR3: CASSFTGQGLHEQYF; DNA: TGTGCCAGCAGCTTTACGGGACAGGGCCTCCACGAGCAGTACTTC
V: TRBV6-5; J: TRBJ1-2; D: -; size: -; CDR3: CASNQMQGLDYGYTF; DNA: TGTGCCAGCAACCAAATGCAGGGGTTGGACTATGGCTACACCTTC
V: TRBV7-9; J: TRBJ2-3; D: TRBD2; size: -; CDR3: CASSLAGRLAGAQYF; DNA: TGTGCCAGCAGCTTAGCGGGCCGACTAGCGGGGGCGCAGTATTTT
V: TRBV6-6; J: TRBJ1-5; D: -; size: -; CDR3: CASSLSNQPQHF; DNA: TGTGCCAGCAGTCTCAGCAATCAGCCCCAGCATTTT
V: TRBV27; J: TRBJ2-1; D: TRBD2; size: once; CDR3: CATGRGGNEQFF; DNA: TGTGCCACCGGGAGGGGGGGCAATGAGCAGTTCTTC
V: TRBV7-2; J: TRBJ2-1; D: TRBD2; size: -; CDR3: CASRAGTMNEQFF; DNA: TGTGCCAGCAGGGCAGGGACTATGAATGAGCAGTTCTTC
V: TRBV9; J: TRBJ1-2; D: -; size: -; CDR3: CASSNREDLSGYTF; DNA: TGTGCCAGCAGCAATAGGGAGGACCTCTCTGGCTACACCTTC
V: TRBV5-1; J: TRBJ1-3; D: TRBD1; size: -; CDR3: CASSLGQGARGNTIYF; DNA: TGCGCCAGCAGCTTGGGTCAGGGGGCGCGAGGAAACACCATATATTTT
V: TRBV10-2; J: TRBJ1-1; D: -; size: once; CDR3: CASSESGQGRAFF; DNA: TGCGCCAGCAGTGAGTCGGGTCAAGGCCGGGCTTTCTTT
V: TRBV11-2; J: TRBJ2-1; D: -; size: -; CDR3: CASSPDFLAPEQFF; DNA: TGTGCCAGCAGCCCCGACTTTTTGGCTCCTGAGCAGTTCTTC
V: TRBV12-3/TRBV12-4; J: TRBJ2-2; D: -; size: -; CDR3: CASSFHTGELFF; DNA: TGTGCCAGCAGTTTCCACACCGGGGAGCTGTTTTTT
V: TRBV18; J: TRBJ2-5; D: -; size: -; CDR3: CASSPDSQETQYF; DNA: TGTGCCAGCTCACCGGACAGTCAAGAGACCCAGTACTTC
V: TRBV9; J: TRBJ1-6; D: -; size: once; CDR3: CASSVKYNSPLHF; DNA: TGTGCCAGCAGCGTGAAGTATAATTCACCCCTCCACTTT
V: TRBV5-8; J: TRBJ2-7; D: -; size: -; CDR3: CASSLRTRGLYEQYF; DNA: TGTGCCAGCAGCTTGAGGACCCGGGGACTTTACGAGCAGTACTTC
V: TRBV5-4; J: TRBJ2-5; D: TRBD2; size: -; CDR3: CASSSRSGGEETQYF; DNA: TGTGCCAGCAGCTCCCGGAGCGGGGGTGAAGAGACCCAGTACTTC
V: TRBV7-2; J: TRBJ1-6; D: -; size: -; CDR3: CASSLVTEYNSPLHF; DNA: TGTGCCAGCAGCTTAGTGACAGAGTATAATTCACCCCTCCACTTT
V: TRBV6-4; J: TRBJ1-2; D: -; size: -; CDR3: CASSDSPGPYGYTF; DNA: TGTGCCAGCAGTGACTCTCCAGGGCCCTATGGCTACACCTTC
V: TRBV19; J: TRBJ2-2; D: TRBD1; size: once; CDR3: CASSKRGGDGTGELFF; DNA: TGTGCCAGTAGTAAAAGAGGGGGCGATGGCACCGGGGAGCTGTTTTTT
V: TRBV5-4; J: TRBJ1-6; D: -; size: -; CDR3: CASSLAGALESPLHF; DNA: TGTGCCAGCAGCTTGGCAGGGGCGCTGGAATCACCCCTCCACTTT
V: TRBV18; J: TRBJ2-1; D: -; size: -; CDR3: CASSPEGYEQFF; DNA: TGTGCCAGCTCACCGGAGGGATATGAGCAGTTCTTC
V: TRBV14; J: TRBJ2-7; D: TRBD1; size: -; CDR3: CASSRSQGYYEQYF; DNA: TGTGCCAGCAGCCGATCACAGGGGTACTACGAGCAGTACTTC
V: TRBV11-2; J: TRBJ2-7; D: -; size: -; CDR3: CASSLDRAYEQYF; DNA: TGTGCCAGCAGCTTGGACAGAGCCTACGAGCAGTACTTC
V: TRBV5-1; J: TRBJ2-3; D: -; size: -; CDR3: CASSLGQDTDTQYF; DNA: TGCGCCAGCAGCTTGGGACAGGACACAGATACGCAGTATTTT
V: TRBV3-1/TRBV3-2; J: TRBJ1-1; D: TRBD1; size: -; CDR3: CASSPTGLNTEAFF; DNA: TGTGCCAGCAGCCCGACAGGGTTGAACACTGAAGCTTTCTTT
V: TRBV27; J: TRBJ1-1; D: -; size: -; CDR3: CASSPSIWRADTEAFF; DNA: TGTGCCAGCAGTCCCTCGATCTGGAGGGCGGACACTGAAGCTTTCTTT
V: TRBV2; J: TRBJ1-2; D: -; size: -; CDR3: CASRAVRVSRYGYTF; DNA: TGTGCCAGCAGAGCCGTCAGGGTTAGTCGGTATGGCTACACCTTC
V: TRBV6-1; J: TRBJ2-5; D: -; size: -; CDR3: CASSEAGAGVETQYF; DNA: TGTGCCAGCAGTGAAGCGGGGGCCGGGGTGGAGACCCAGTACTTC
V: TRBV3-1/TRBV3-2; J: TRBJ2-2; D: TRBD2; size: -; CDR3: CASSQKRGNTGELFF; DNA: TGTGCCAGCAGCCAAAAGCGGGGGAACACCGGGGAGCTGTTTTTT
V: TRBV6-4; J: TRBJ1-3; D: -; size: -; CDR3: CASSDLRGSGNTIYF; DNA: TGTGCCAGCAGTGACCTCAGGGGCTCTGGAAACACCATATATTTT
V: TRBV3-1/TRBV3-2; J: TRBJ2-3; D: -; size: -; CDR3: CASSHGGSTGTDTQYF; DNA: TGTGCCAGCAGCCACGGGGGTAGTACCGGCACAGATACGCAGTATTTT
V: TRBV4-2; J: TRBJ1-1; D: -; size: -; CDR3: CASSQELQVNTEAFF; DNA: TGTGCCAGCAGCCAAGAGCTGCAGGTGAACACTGAAGCTTTCTTT
V: TRBV19; J: TRBJ2-3; D: TRBD2; size: -; CDR3: CASSIGLAGTSTDTQYF; DNA: TGTGCCAGTAGTATTGGACTAGCGGGAACTAGCACAGATACGCAGTATTTT
V: TRBV11-3; J: TRBJ2-1; D: TRBD2; size: -; CDR3: CASSSKGGGAGEQFF; DNA: TGTGCCAGCAGCTCGAAAGGCGGGGGGGCAGGTGAGCAGTTCTTC
V: TRBV29-1; J: TRBJ2-3; D: -; size: -; CDR3: CSVRTEFQSDTQYF; DNA: TGCAGCGTTAGGACAGAGTTCCAATCCGATACGCAGTATTTT
V: TRBV25-1; J: TRBJ1-1; D: -; size: -; CDR3: CASSDISMNTEAFF; DNA: TGTGCCAGCAGTGATATATCCATGAACACTGAAGCTTTCTTT
V: TRBV18; J: TRBJ1-5; D: -; size: -; CDR3: CASSPADSNQPQHF; DNA: TGTGCCAGCTCACCGGCGGATAGCAATCAGCCCCAGCATTTT
V: TRBV5-4; J: TRBJ2-1; D: -; size: -; CDR3: CASSLVDDEQFF; DNA: TGTGCCAGCAGCTTGGTCGACGATGAGCAGTTCTTC
V: TRBV7-9; J: TRBJ2-1; D: TRBD1; size: few; CDR3: CASSHNRDRRHNEQFF; DNA: TGTGCCAGCAGCCACAACCGGGACAGGAGGCACAATGAGCAGTTCTTC
V: TRBV7-6; J: TRBJ2-2; D: -; size: -; CDR3: CASSPLMARISRGELFF; DNA: TGTGCCAGCAGCCCACTAATGGCACGGATATCACGTGGGGAGCTGTTTTTT
V: TRBV2; J: TRBJ1-1; D: -; size: -; CDR3: CASNTRLPGAEAFF; DNA: TGTGCCAGCAATACGAGATTGCCGGGGGCTGAAGCTTTCTTT
V: TRBV24-1; J: TRBJ2-3; D: -; size: -; CDR3: CATSDLGQGTDTQYF; DNA: TGTGCCACCAGTGATTTGGGGCAGGGCACAGATACGCAGTATTTT
V: TRBV15; J: TRBJ1-2; D: -; size: -; CDR3: CATSRDHRDYGYTF; DNA: TGTGCCACCAGCAGAGATCATCGGGACTATGGCTACACCTTC
V: TRBV11-1; J: TRBJ2-2; D: -; size: -; CDR3: CASRTGTPELFF; DNA: TGTGCCAGCAGGACGGGAACCCCAGAGCTGTTTTTT
V: TRBV30; J: TRBJ2-7; D: -; size: -; CDR3: CAWSQKVGGISSYEQYF; DNA: TGTGCCTGGAGCCAAAAGGTAGGCGGAATCAGCTCCTACGAGCAGTACTTC